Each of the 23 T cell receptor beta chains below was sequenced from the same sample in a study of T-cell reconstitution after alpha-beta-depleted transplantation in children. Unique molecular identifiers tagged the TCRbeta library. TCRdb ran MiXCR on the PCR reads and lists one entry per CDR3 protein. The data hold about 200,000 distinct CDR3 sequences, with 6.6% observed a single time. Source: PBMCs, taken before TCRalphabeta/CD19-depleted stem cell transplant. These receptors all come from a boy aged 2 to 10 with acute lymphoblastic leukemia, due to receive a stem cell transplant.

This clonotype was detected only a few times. As DNA, the CDR3 is TGCGCCAGCAGCCAAGCGCAACAGGGAGGCTGGAACTCTGGGGCCAACGTCCTGACTTTC. Protein: CASSQAQQGGWNSGANVLTF. This chain links TRBV4-3 with TRBJ2-6; D assignment may be TRBD1 or TRBD2 (6 bases each). CDR3 size: 20 residues. CDR1 is LGHNA and CDR2 is YSLEER in the germline V gene. The ends were cut back, 1 base at V and 0 bases at J, with 19 bases in the middle.

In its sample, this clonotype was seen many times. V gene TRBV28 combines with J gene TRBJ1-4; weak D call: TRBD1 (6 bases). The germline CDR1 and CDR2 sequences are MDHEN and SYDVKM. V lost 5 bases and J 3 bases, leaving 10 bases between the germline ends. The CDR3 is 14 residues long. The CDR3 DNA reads TGTGCCAGCAGTCCAGGGGCGGCTAATGAAAAACTGTTTTTT. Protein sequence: CASSPGAANEKLFF.

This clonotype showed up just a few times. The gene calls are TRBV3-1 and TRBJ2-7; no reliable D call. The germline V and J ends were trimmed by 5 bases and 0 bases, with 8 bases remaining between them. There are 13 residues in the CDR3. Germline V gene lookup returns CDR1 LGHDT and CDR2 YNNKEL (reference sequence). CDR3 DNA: TGTGCCAGCAGCGAGTTAAGCTCCTACGAGCAGTACTTC. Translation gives CASSELSSYEQYF.

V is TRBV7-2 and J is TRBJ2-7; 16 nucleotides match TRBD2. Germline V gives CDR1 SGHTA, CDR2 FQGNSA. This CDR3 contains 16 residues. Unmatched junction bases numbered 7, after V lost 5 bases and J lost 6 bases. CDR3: CASSPEGLAGGLEQYF. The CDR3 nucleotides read TGTGCCAGCAGCCCGGAGGGACTAGCGGGGGGGCTCGAGCAGTACTTC.

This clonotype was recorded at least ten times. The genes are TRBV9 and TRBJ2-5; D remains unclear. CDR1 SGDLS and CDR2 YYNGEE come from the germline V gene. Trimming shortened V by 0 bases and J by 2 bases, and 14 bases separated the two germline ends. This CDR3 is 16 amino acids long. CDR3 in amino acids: CASSVGIDPEQETQYF. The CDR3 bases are TGTGCCAGCAGCGTAGGAATAGACCCAGAACAAGAGACCCAGTACTTC.

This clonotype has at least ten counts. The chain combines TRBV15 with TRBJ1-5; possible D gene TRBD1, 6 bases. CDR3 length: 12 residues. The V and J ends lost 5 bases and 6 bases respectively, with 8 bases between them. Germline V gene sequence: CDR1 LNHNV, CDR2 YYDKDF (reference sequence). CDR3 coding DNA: TGTGCCACCAGCCTGACAGGTCAGCCCCAGCATTTT. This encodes CATSLTGQPQHF.

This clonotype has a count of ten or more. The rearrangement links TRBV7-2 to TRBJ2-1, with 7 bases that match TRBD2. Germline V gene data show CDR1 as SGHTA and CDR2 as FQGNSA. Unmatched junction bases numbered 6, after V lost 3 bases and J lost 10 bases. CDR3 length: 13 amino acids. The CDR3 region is CASSFGGRFEQFF. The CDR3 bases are TGTGCCAGCAGCTTCGGGGGGAGGTTCGAGCAGTTCTTC.

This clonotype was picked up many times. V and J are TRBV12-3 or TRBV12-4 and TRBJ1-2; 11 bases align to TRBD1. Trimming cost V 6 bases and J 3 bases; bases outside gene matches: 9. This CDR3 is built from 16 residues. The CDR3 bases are TGTGCCAGCAGCCAGGACAGGGGGCGCGTTGACTATGGCTACACCTTC. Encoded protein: CASSQDRGRVDYGYTF.

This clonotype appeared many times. This CDR3 is CASSSSPAGTNQPQHF. The CDR3 DNA sequence: TGTGCCAGCAGCTCCTCCCCGGCAGGGACCAATCAGCCCCAGCATTTT. The chain recombines TRBV7-2 with TRBJ1-5; possibly TRBD1 for D (5 bases). The CDR3 is 16 amino acids. Germline lookup yields CDR1 SGHTA and CDR2 FQGNSA. V was pared by 4 bases and J by 3 bases, with 16 bases between. Using reference TRBV7-2 and TRBJ1-5 for the parts outside the CDR3, the full variable domain is GAGVSQSPSNKVTEKGKDVELRCDPISGHTALYWYRQSLGQGLEFLIYFQGNSAPDKSGLPSDRFSAERTGGSVSTLTIQRTQQEDSAVYLCASSSSPAGTNQPQHFGDGTRLSIL.

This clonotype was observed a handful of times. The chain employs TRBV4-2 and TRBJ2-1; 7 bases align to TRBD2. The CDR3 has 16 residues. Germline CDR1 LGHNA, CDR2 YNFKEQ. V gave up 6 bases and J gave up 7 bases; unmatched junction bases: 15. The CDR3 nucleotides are TGTGCCAGCAGGAGGCGGGAGACCGCTATTGAAAATGAGCAGTTCTTC. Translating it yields CASRRRETAIENEQFF.

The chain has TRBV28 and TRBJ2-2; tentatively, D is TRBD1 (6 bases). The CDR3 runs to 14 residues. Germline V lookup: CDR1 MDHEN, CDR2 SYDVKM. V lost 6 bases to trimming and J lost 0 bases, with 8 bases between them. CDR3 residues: CASRGASNTGELFF. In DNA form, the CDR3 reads TGTGCCAGCAGGGGGGCTTCGAACACCGGGGAGCTGTTTTTT. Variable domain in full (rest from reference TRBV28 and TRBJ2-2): DVKVTQSSRYLVKRTGEKVFLECVQDMDHENMFWYRQDPGLGLRLIYFSYDVKMKEKGDIPEGYSVSREKKERFSLILESASTNQTSMYLCASRGASNTGELFFGEGSRLTVL.

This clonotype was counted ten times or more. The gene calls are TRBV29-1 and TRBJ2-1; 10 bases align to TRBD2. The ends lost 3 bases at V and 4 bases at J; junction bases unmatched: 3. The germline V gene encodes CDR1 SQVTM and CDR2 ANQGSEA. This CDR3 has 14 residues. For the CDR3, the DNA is TGCAGCGTTGATACTAGCGGGGTTTACAATGAGCAGTTCTTC. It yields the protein CSVDTSGVYNEQFF.

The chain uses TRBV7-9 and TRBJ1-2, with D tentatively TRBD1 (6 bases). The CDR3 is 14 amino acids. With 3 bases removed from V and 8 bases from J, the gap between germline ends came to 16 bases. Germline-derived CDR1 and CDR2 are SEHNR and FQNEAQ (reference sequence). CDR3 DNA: TGTGCCAGCAGCTTGTTGGACAGCCTTTACGGCTACACCTTC. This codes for CASSLLDSLYGYTF.

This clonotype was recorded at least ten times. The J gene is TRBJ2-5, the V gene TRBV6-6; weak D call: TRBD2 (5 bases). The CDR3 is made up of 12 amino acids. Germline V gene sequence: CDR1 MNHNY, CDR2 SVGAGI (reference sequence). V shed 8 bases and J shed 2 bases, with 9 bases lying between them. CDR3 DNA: TGTGCCAGCCGGGGATGGCAAGAGACCCAGTACTTC. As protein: CASRGWQETQYF.

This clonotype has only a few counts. The CDR3 region is CASSQADGWLAEAFF. CDR3 DNA: TGTGCCAGCAGCCAAGCAGACGGGTGGTTGGCTGAAGCTTTCTTT. This sequence joins TRBV4-2 and TRBJ1-1; D is unclear. Germline V gene lookup returns CDR1 LGHNA and CDR2 YNFKEQ. Trimming left V 1 base short and J 6 bases short, with 15 bases between. CDR3 length: 15 residues.

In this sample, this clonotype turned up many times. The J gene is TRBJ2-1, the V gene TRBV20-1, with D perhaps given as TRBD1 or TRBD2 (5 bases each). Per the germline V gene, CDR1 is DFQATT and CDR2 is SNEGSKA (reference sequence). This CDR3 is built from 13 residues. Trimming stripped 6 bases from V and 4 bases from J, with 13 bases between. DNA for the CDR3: TGCAGTGCCCAGGGACCGGGGTACAATGAGCAGTTCTTC. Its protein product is CSAQGPGYNEQFF.

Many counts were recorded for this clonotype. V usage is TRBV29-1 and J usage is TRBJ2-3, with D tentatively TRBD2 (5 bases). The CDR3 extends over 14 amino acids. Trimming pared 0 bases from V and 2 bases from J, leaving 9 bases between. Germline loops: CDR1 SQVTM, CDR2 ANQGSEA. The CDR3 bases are TGCAGCGTTGAAGAGCGGGTGATCACAGATACGCAGTATTTT. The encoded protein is CSVEERVITDTQYF.

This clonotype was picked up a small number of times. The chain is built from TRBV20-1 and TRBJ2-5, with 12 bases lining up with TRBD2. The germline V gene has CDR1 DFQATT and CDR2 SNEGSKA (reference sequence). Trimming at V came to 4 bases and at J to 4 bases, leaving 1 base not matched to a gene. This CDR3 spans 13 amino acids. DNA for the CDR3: TGCAGTGCTACTAGCGGGGGGGCAGAGACCCAGTACTTC. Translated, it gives CSATSGGAETQYF.

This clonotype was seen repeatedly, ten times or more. DNA for the CDR3: TGTGCCAGCAGCCATGGACAGGGAGAGTACACCGGGGAGCTGTTTTTT. Its translation: CASSHGQGEYTGELFF. The chain carries TRBV7-9 and TRBJ2-2, with 8 nucleotides matching TRBD1. The CDR3 runs 16 residues. After removal of 5 bases from V and 3 bases from J, the junction contained 8 bases not matched to a gene. Germline CDR1 reads SEHNR; CDR2 reads FQNEAQ (reference sequence).

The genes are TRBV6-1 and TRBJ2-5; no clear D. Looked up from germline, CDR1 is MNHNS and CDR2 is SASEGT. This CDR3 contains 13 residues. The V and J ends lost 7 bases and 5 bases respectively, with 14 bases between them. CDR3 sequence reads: CASKTPGLETQYF. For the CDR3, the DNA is TGTGCCAGCAAGACTCCAGGTCTGGAGACCCAGTACTTC.

The CDR3 spells CASNRQRETQYF. The CDR3, as DNA: TGTGCCAGCAACCGACAGAGGGAGACCCAGTACTTC. The V call is TRBV6-2 or TRBV6-3, the J call TRBJ2-5; D is perhaps TRBD1 (5 bases). Germline CDR1 is MNHEY and CDR2 is SVGEGT. The CDR3 consists of 12 residues. The V gene lost 7 bases and the J gene lost 5 bases, with 11 bases spanning the gap.

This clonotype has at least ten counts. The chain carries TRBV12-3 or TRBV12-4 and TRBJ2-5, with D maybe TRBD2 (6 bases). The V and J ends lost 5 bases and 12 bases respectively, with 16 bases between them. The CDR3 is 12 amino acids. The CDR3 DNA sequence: TGTGCCAGCAGTCTGGGACTGATTGAGGAGTACTTC. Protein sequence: CASSLGLIEEYF.

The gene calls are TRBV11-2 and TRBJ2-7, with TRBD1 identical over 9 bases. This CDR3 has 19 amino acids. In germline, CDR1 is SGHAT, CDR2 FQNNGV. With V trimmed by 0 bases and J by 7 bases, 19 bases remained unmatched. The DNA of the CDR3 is TGTGCCAGCAGCTTAGATAGGTTGGAAAGTTGGGACAGGGCACGAGAGCAGTACTTC. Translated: CASSLDRLESWDRAREQYF.